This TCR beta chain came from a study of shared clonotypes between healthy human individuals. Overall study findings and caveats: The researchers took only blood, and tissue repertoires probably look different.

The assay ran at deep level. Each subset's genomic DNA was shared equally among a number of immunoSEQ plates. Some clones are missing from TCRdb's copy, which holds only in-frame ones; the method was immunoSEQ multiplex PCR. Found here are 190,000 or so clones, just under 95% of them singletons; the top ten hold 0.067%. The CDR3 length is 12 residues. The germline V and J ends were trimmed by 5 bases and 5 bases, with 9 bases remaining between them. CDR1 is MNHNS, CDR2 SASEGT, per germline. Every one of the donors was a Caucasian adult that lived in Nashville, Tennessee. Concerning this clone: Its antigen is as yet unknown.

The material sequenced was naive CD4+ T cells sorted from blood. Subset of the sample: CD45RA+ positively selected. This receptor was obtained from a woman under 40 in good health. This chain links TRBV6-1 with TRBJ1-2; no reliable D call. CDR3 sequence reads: CASSPGVYGYTF. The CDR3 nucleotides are TGTGCCAGCAGTCCCGGGGTTTATGGCTACACCTTC.